These T cell receptor beta chains were read from a single sample in a study of blood T cell repertoires in COVID-19. Using immunoSEQ multiplex PCR, the repertoire was profiled, and TCRdb retains in-frame clones only, with some absent. The sample contains about 400,000 clones, 88% of which appear only once. The sample comprised PBMCs or T cells enriched from blood (not recorded which). Receptor source: a woman between 35 and 50 years old with acute COVID-19. Both conserved end residues are part of each CDR3. Each record gives: V gene, CDR3 protein.

v_gene: TRBV3-1/TRBV3-2
CDR3aa: CASSLAGRRDTGELFF

v_gene: TRBV15
CDR3aa: CATSTLNGNEKLFF

v_gene: TRBV19
CDR3aa: CASSSKRDQPQHF

v_gene: TRBV5-5
CDR3aa: CASSFSPGQGYGYTF

v_gene: TRBV30
CDR3aa: CAWSGSGLAGGQEVF

v_gene: TRBV5-1
CDR3aa: CASSLAQGHNEKLFF

v_gene: TRBV3-1/TRBV3-2
CDR3aa: CASSQQGMDGGYTF

v_gene: TRBV7-2
CDR3aa: CASSLGHWGMNTEAFF

v_gene: TRBV5-1
CDR3aa: CASSVDRVGNSPLHF

v_gene: TRBV13
CDR3aa: CASSLRQGQNIQYF

v_gene: TRBV18
CDR3aa: CASSDSRNQPQHF

v_gene: TRBV5-5
CDR3aa: CASSARALNTEAFF

v_gene: TRBV3-1/TRBV3-2
CDR3aa: CASSQTWDSYGYTF

v_gene: TRBV4-1
CDR3aa: CASSQVPSVDTQYF

v_gene: TRBV4-1
CDR3aa: CASSQAMNTEAFF

v_gene: TRBV10-2
CDR3aa: CASSPGTGVGYTF

v_gene: TRBV15
CDR3aa: CATSRDLEQFF

v_gene: TRBV5-1
CDR3aa: CASSQTGPEGLFF

v_gene: TRBV10-3
CDR3aa: CAISESTGMTGELFF

v_gene: TRBV19
CDR3aa: CASSIDRDGYGYTF